The next 31 T cell receptor beta chains were all read from a single sample in a study of shared clonotypes between healthy human individuals. CD45RO-negative, CCR7-selected cells formed the naive CD8 fraction, which excluded terminally differentiated effector memory CD45RA+ cells. TCRdb's table, derived via immunoSEQ multiplex PCR, lists solely in-frame clones and lacks some. Seen here are around 2.1 million clones, roughly 91% observed once, and the top ten hold 1.5% to 2%. Sequenced material: naive CD8+ T cells from PBMCs. Receptors were obtained from a man aged 18-30 years in good health. Some clones in this sample may be carry-over from other donors' samples.

The genes are TRBV9 and TRBJ2-7; weak D call: TRBD1 (6 bases). The V gene lost 2 bases and the J gene lost 0 bases, with 18 bases spanning the gap. This CDR3 contains 17 residues. Germline assignment: CDR1 SGDLS and CDR2 YYNGEE. The CDR3 spells CASSVGPTLTGSYEQYF. In DNA, the CDR3 is TGTGCCAGCAGCGTGGGGCCTACTTTGACAGGCTCCTACGAGCAGTACTTC. The complete variable domain, with remaining parts taken from reference TRBV9 and TRBJ2-7, reads DSGVTQTPKHLITATGQRVTLRCSPRSGDLSVYWYQQSLDQGLQFLIQYYNGEERAKGNILERFSAQQFPDLHSELNLSSLELGDSALYFCASSVGPTLTGSYEQYFGPGTRLTVT.

This clone was observed a handful of times. This chain uses TRBV27 with TRBJ2-7; 12 bases are shared with TRBD2. Germline CDR1 is MNHEY and CDR2 is SMNVEV (reference sequence). The CDR3 is made up of 15 amino acids. V lost 5 bases, J lost 2 bases, and 4 bases stayed unmatched. The CDR3 nucleotides are TGTGCCAGCAGTCCCCGGACTAGCGGGACCTACGAGCAGTACTTC. Its translation: CASSPRTSGTYEQYF.

The genes are TRBV28 and TRBJ1-1; D is undetermined. CDR3 length: 15 residues. Germline CDR1 is MDHEN and CDR2 is SYDVKM. V was shortened by 1 base and J by 0 bases, with 9 bases between the two germline ends. CDR3 loop: CASSLSGFMNTEAFF. CDR3 nucleotides: TGTGCCAGCAGTTTATCGGGGTTCATGAACACTGAAGCTTTCTTT.

The rearrangement links TRBV27 to TRBJ2-7; weak D call: TRBD2 (10 bases). With 5 bases removed from V and 2 bases from J, the gap between germline ends came to 31 bases. The CDR3 is 20 amino acids. From germline, CDR1 is MNHEY and CDR2 SMNVEV (reference sequence). The CDR3 protein is CASSTDRGGPGLASPYEQYF. The CDR3 region has the DNA TGTGCCAGCAGTACCGACAGGGGGGGTCCGGGACTAGCGAGTCCCTACGAGCAGTACTTC.

This rearrangement joins TRBV12-5 to TRBJ2-3, with D possibly called TRBD1 or TRBD2 (5 bases each). V shed 6 bases and J shed 4 bases, with 11 bases lying between them. From germline, CDR1 is LGHNT and CDR2 FRNRAP. CDR3 size: 13 residues. DNA for the CDR3: TGTGCTAGTGGACCGGGACCTTCAGATACGCAGTATTTT. Its translation is CASGPGPSDTQYF. The full variable domain, in which reference TRBV12-5 and TRBJ2-3 provide the parts outside the CDR3, is DARVTQTPRHKVTEMGQEVTMRCQPILGHNTVFWYRQTMMQGLELLAYFRNRAPLDDSGMPKDRFSAEMPDATLATLKIQPSEPRDSAVYFCASGPGPSDTQYFGPGTRLTVL.

The rearrangement joins TRBV5-4 to TRBJ2-1; D might be TRBD1 (5 bases). V was trimmed by 0 bases and J by 6 bases, leaving 13 bases between them. The CDR3 spans 15 residues. Germline loops: CDR1 SGHNT, CDR2 YYREEE (reference sequence). The CDR3 is CASSLDSYQGNEQFF. The CDR3 DNA is TGTGCCAGCAGCTTGGACTCTTACCAGGGCAATGAGCAGTTCTTC.

CDR3 bases: TGTGCCAGCAGCTTAGGAAGGGACAGGGGGTACACTGAAGCTTTCTTT. Residues: CASSLGRDRGYTEAFF. The chain combines TRBV7-9 with TRBJ1-1, with 11 bases aligning to TRBD1. This CDR3 has 16 residues. With 1 base clipped from V and 3 bases from J, the junction kept 4 bases outside the gene matches. Germline lookup yields CDR1 SEHNR and CDR2 FQNEAQ (reference sequence).

The chain is built from TRBV10-2 and TRBJ2-5; weak D call: TRBD2 (7 bases). Germline-derived CDR1 and CDR2 are WSHSY and SAAADI. Between the trimmed V and J ends, which lost 4 bases and 4 bases, there was a span of 16 bases. This CDR3 is built from 15 residues. The CDR3: CASSVGQGRAETQYF. The CDR3 region has the DNA TGCGCCAGCAGTGTGGGGCAGGGGAGGGCAGAGACCCAGTACTTC.

The chain links TRBV29-1 to TRBJ2-7; D call uncertain. The CDR3 extends over 13 amino acids. The germline V gene has CDR1 SQVTM and CDR2 ANQGSEA. Trimming took off 3 bases at V and 1 base at J, with 10 bases between the two ends. DNA of the CDR3: TGCAGCGTTGAGGGTGTAGAGTCCTACGAGCAGTACTTC. Translated, it gives CSVEGVESYEQYF.

In the case of this clone: The sample holds other DNA sequences that translate to the same CDR3. DNA for the CDR3: TGTGCCAGCGGACAGGGGGCAAATCAGCCCCAGCATTTT. Protein product: CASGQGANQPQHF. This sequence joins TRBV28 and TRBJ1-5, with 11 bases that match TRBD1. The V and J ends lost 8 bases and 4 bases, in that order; junction bases with no gene match: 1. CDR1 and CDR2 from the germline V gene are MDHEN and SYDVKM. This CDR3 is built from 13 residues. Full variable domain (rest looked up from reference TRBV28 and TRBJ1-5): DVKVTQSSRYLVKRTGEKVFLECVQDMDHENMFWYRQDPGLGLRLIYFSYDVKMKEKGDIPEGYSVSREKKERFSLILESASTNQTSMYLCASGQGANQPQHFGDGTRLSIL.

The chain couples TRBV7-9 to TRBJ2-2, with 9 nucleotides matching TRBD1. Germline CDR1 and CDR2: SEHNR and FQNEAQ (reference sequence). Losses at the gene ends were 6 bases for V and 6 bases for J; bases not matched to a gene: 11. The CDR3 consists of 16 residues. CDR3 residues: CASSGSEQGAAGELFF. CDR3 nucleotide sequence: TGTGCCAGCAGTGGGTCGGAACAGGGGGCGGCCGGGGAGCTGTTTTTT.

The rearrangement uses TRBV7-8 and TRBJ2-7; D gene ambiguous. The CDR3 runs to 15 residues. V dropped 0 bases and J dropped 2 bases, with 11 bases sitting between them. Germline values: CDR1 SGHVS, CDR2 FQNEAQ. The CDR3 is CASSLAVLVTYEQYF. DNA of the CDR3: TGTGCCAGCAGCTTAGCCGTCTTAGTGACCTACGAGCAGTACTTC.

The chain recombines TRBV27 with TRBJ2-1; TRBD2 matches 13 bases. Trimming removed 5 bases from V and 8 bases from J; junction bases left unmatched: 9. The CDR3 runs 16 residues. CDR1 is MNHEY, CDR2 SMNVEV, per germline (reference sequence). CDR3: CASSPRTSGSGHEQFF. DNA of the CDR3: TGTGCCAGCAGTCCAAGGACTAGCGGGAGTGGCCATGAGCAGTTCTTC.

This chain connects TRBV28 to TRBJ1-5; D unresolved. The CDR3 covers 14 residues. CDR1 is MDHEN and CDR2 is SYDVKM in the germline V gene. V dropped 2 bases and J dropped 4 bases, with 9 bases sitting between them. The CDR3 bases are TGTGCCAGCAGTTTAAGGACCTGGAATCAGCCCCAGCATTTT. This codes for CASSLRTWNQPQHF.

This chain uses TRBV7-9 with TRBJ2-1; D is undetermined. This CDR3 spans 11 amino acids. V shed 3 bases and J shed 10 bases, with 7 bases lying between them. Germline V lookup: CDR1 SEHNR, CDR2 FQNEAQ (reference sequence). The CDR3 sequence: CASSFDREQFF. The CDR3, as DNA: TGTGCCAGCAGCTTTGACCGGGAGCAGTTCTTC. The variable domain in full, completed from reference TRBV7-9 and TRBJ2-1, reads DTGVSQNPRHKITKRGQNVTFRCDPISEHNRLYWYRQTLGQGPEFLTYFQNEAQLEKSRLLSDRFSAERPKGSFSTLEIQRTEQGDSAMYLCASSFDREQFFGPGTRLTVL.

The chain employs TRBV5-6 and TRBJ2-7, with 8 bases that match TRBD1. This CDR3 region has 13 residues. Germline trimming cut 3 bases from V and 6 bases from J; bases unmatched to any gene: 5. The germline gives CDR1 SGHDT, CDR2 YYEEEE. The DNA for the CDR3 is TGTGCCAGCAGCTCAAGGACAGGGCCCGAGCAGTACTTC. It codes for CASSSRTGPEQYF.

This chain uses TRBV30 with TRBJ1-5; the D gene is possibly TRBD1 (5 bases). The CDR3 consists of 16 residues. Per germline, CDR1 GTSNPN and CDR2 SVGIG (reference sequence). Trimming left V 0 bases short and J 1 base short, with 13 bases between. The CDR3 here is CAWSVEGRGSNQPQHF. The CDR3 DNA reads as TGTGCCTGGAGTGTAGAGGGGCGAGGGAGCAATCAGCCCCAGCATTTT.

The gene calls are TRBV11-3 and TRBJ2-7; 9 positions agree with TRBD2. After removal of 5 bases from V and 5 bases from J, the junction contained 13 bases not matched to a gene. In germline, CDR1 is SGHNT, CDR2 YENEEA. The length of the CDR3 is 16 residues. CDR3 coding DNA: TGTGCCAGCAGCCCCCGTGGCGGGAGGGAGGTCCACGAGCAGTACTTC. Its protein product is CASSPRGGREVHEQYF.

The chain recombines TRBV7-6 with TRBJ2-7, with 12 bases that match TRBD1. The V and J ends lost 0 bases and 4 bases, in that order; junction bases with no gene match: 10. The germline gives CDR1 SGHVS, CDR2 FNYEAQ. CDR3 length equals 18 residues. CDR3 in DNA: TGTGCCAGCAGCTTAGCTCTGCCACGGGACAGGGGGCGGTACGAGCAGTACTTC. This codes for CASSLALPRDRGRYEQYF.

The V gene is TRBV27, the J gene TRBJ1-1; D is perhaps TRBD1 (5 bases). The CDR3 extends over 16 amino acids. The ends were cut back, 2 bases at V and 3 bases at J, with 16 bases in the middle. CDR1 and CDR2 from the germline V gene are MNHEY and SMNVEV (reference sequence). CDR3 amino acids: CASSLVVGRDDTEAFF. The CDR3 nucleotides are TGTGCCAGCAGTTTAGTTGTGGGCAGGGATGACACTGAAGCTTTCTTT.

A note on this clone: The sample holds other DNA sequences that translate to the same CDR3. CDR3 sequence reads: CASSGGDNEQFF. The DNA for the CDR3 is TGTGCCAGCAGCGGAGGTGACAATGAGCAGTTCTTC. V and J are TRBV9 and TRBJ2-1; D is ambiguous. The CDR3 has 12 residues. Germline CDR1 is SGDLS and CDR2 is YYNGEE. Trimming stripped 3 bases from V and 5 bases from J, with 6 bases between.

This clone has just one count. The V gene is TRBV9, the J gene TRBJ2-7; D tentatively fits TRBD1 or TRBD2 (5 bases each). Trimming stripped 4 bases from V and 2 bases from J, with 16 bases between. The length of the CDR3 is 15 residues. Germline values: CDR1 SGDLS, CDR2 YYNGEE. In DNA, the CDR3 is TGTGCCAGCAGCCTCGGGACGCTTGCCCCCTACGAGCAGTACTTC. Translating it yields CASSLGTLAPYEQYF.

The DNA for the CDR3 is TGTGCCAGCTCACCACCGCGTGGCGAGCAGTACTTC. It translates to CASSPPRGEQYF. The chain has TRBV18 and TRBJ2-7; the D is unclear. The length of the CDR3 is 12 residues. Germline lookup yields CDR1 KGHSH and CDR2 LQKENI. With 0 bases removed from V and 6 bases from J, the gap between germline ends came to 6 bases.

The chain links TRBV29-1 to TRBJ2-4; D call uncertain. Germline V gene sequence: CDR1 SQVTM, CDR2 ANQGSEA. The CDR3 extends over 14 amino acids. V was shortened by 6 bases and J by 0 bases, with 12 bases between the two germline ends. DNA for the CDR3: TGCAGCGTCTTGGACCCTATAGCCAAAAACATTCAGTACTTC. It codes for CSVLDPIAKNIQYF.

Concerning this clone: At one end the junction does not follow the germline gene, possibly because of a read error. V usage is TRBV27 and J usage is TRBJ2-3; possibly TRBD2 for D (6 bases). This CDR3 spans 15 amino acids. Germline lookup yields CDR1 MNHEY and CDR2 SMNVEV (reference sequence). CDR3 region: CASSFSSVLGDTQYF. Here the CDR3 DNA reads TGTGCCAGTAGTTTTTCTAGCGTACTGGGAGATACGCAGTATTTT.

This clone was seen only once. CDR3 residues: CASSLGTGIYTGELFF. CDR3 nucleotide sequence: TGTGCCAGCAGTTTAGGGACAGGGATATACACCGGGGAGCTGTTTTTT. The genes are TRBV27 and TRBJ2-2; the match to TRBD1 covers 9 bases. Germline trimming cut 2 bases from V and 3 bases from J; bases unmatched to any gene: 4. The CDR3 spans 16 residues. Per the germline V gene, CDR1 is MNHEY and CDR2 is SMNVEV (reference sequence).

This chain links TRBV27 with TRBJ1-2, with TRBD1 identical over 10 bases. Germline V gene lookup returns CDR1 MNHEY and CDR2 SMNVEV (reference sequence). J gave up 4 bases and V 2 bases, and 7 bases lay outside the gene matches. The CDR3 contains 16 residues. The DNA for the CDR3 is TGTGCCAGCAGTTTAAGTAGACAGGGGGCCCCCTATGGCTACACCTTC. Its protein is CASSLSRQGAPYGYTF.

This chain links TRBV27 with TRBJ2-1; D might be TRBD2 (5 bases). Germline lookup yields CDR1 MNHEY and CDR2 SMNVEV (reference sequence). The CDR3 loop spans 13 amino acids. Trimming removed 3 bases from V and 6 bases from J, with 9 bases in between. CDR3 sequence (DNA): TGTGCCAGCAGTTTCGTCGGACTCAATGAGCAGTTCTTC. This translates into CASSFVGLNEQFF.

The V call is TRBV28, the J call TRBJ2-3, with 11 bases identical to TRBD1. Germline V gene data show CDR1 as MDHEN and CDR2 as SYDVKM. With V trimmed by 5 bases and J by 1 base, 8 bases remained unmatched. The length of the CDR3 is 17 residues. The CDR3 DNA sequence: TGTGCCAGCAGTCTCCGGACAGGGGGCGAGGGCACAGATACGCAGTATTTT. Its translation is CASSLRTGGEGTDTQYF.

The J gene is TRBJ2-5, the V gene TRBV28; D is tentatively TRBD1 or TRBD2 (5 bases each). Germline CDR1 reads MDHEN; CDR2 reads SYDVKM. Between the trimmed V and J ends, which lost 4 bases and 2 bases, there was a span of 14 bases. The CDR3 is 15 residues long. The CDR3 DNA reads TGTGCCAGCAGTTCCCGGGGCTTCCCGCAAGAGACCCAGTACTTC. The encoded protein is CASSSRGFPQETQYF.

This clone came up once. The chain is built from TRBV27 and TRBJ2-1, with 12 positions matching TRBD2. V lost 5 bases and J lost 7; bases outside the gene matches: 6. The germline V gene has CDR1 MNHEY and CDR2 SMNVEV (reference sequence). The CDR3 is made up of 15 amino acids. The CDR3 sequence is CASSRGLAGLNEQFF. CDR3 sequence (DNA): TGTGCCAGCAGTAGAGGACTAGCGGGATTAAATGAGCAGTTCTTC.